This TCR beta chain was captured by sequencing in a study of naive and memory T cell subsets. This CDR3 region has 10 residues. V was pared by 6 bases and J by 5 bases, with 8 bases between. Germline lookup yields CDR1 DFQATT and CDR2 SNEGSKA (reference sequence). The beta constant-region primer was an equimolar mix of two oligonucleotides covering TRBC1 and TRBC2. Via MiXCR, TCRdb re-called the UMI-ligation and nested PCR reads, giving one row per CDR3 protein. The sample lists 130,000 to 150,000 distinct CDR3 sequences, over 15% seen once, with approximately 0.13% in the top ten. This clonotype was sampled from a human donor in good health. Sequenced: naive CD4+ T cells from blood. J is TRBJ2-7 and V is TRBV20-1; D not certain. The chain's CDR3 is CSASGNEQYF. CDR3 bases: TGCAGTGCCAGTGGGAACGAGCAGTACTTC.